The present T cell receptor beta chain was sequenced within a study of blood T cell repertoires in COVID-19. The CDR3 runs 14 residues. V dropped 7 bases and J dropped 6; count of bases not matched to a gene: 7. Germline values: CDR1 SGHAT, CDR2 FQDESV (reference sequence). Using immunoSEQ multiplex PCR, the repertoire was profiled, and TCRdb retains in-frame clones only, with some absent. This sample has 150,000 to 200,000 clones, with 84% found just once. The TCR was taken from a human donor in a cohort sampled during active COVID-19. Sequencing input: peripheral blood. The rearrangement links TRBV11-1 to TRBJ1-4; 8 bases align to TRBD1. In nucleotides, the CDR3 is TGTGCCAGCACCACCGGGACAGGACATGAAAAACTGTTTTTT. This encodes CASTTGTGHEKLFF. Full variable domain (missing parts from reference TRBV11-1 and TRBJ1-4): EAEVAQSPRYKITEKSQAVAFWCDPISGHATLYWYRQILGQGPELLVQFQDESVVDDSQLPKDRFSAERLKGVDSTLKIQPAELGDSAMYLCASTTGTGHEKLFFGSGTQLSVL.